Below are 23 T cell receptor beta chains sequenced from a single sample in a study of control samples from healthy donors and cancer patients. Profiled with immunoSEQ multiplex PCR; TCRdb holds only in-frame clones, not every one. The data show about 170,000 clones, with just over 90% seen just once and approximately 4% held by the top ten. Source material: blood. The receptors here all came from a woman aged 60-70 years in good health.

The CDR3 region has the DNA TGCAGTGCGCGTCAGGGAAACACCATATATTTT. Amino acids: CSARQGNTIYF. The J gene is TRBJ1-3, the V gene TRBV20-1; unclear D gene. This CDR3 has 11 amino acids. Between the trimmed V and J ends, which lost 6 bases and 4 bases, there was a span of 7 bases. Looked up from germline, CDR1 is DFQATT and CDR2 is SNEGSKA (reference sequence).

This chain uses TRBV5-1 with TRBJ2-3, with D tentatively TRBD1 (6 bases). Between the trimmed V and J ends, which lost 0 bases and 2 bases, there was a span of 10 bases. CDR3 length: 15 amino acids. Germline V gives CDR1 SGHRS, CDR2 YFSETQ. The CDR3 protein is CASSLGQEITDTQYF. The CDR3, as DNA: TGCGCCAGCAGCTTGGGACAGGAGATCACAGATACGCAGTATTTT.

The CDR3 DNA reads as TGTGCCAGCAGCGTAGCGGACAACCGGGTGGGCTACACCTTC. Translation: CASSVADNRVGYTF. The chain uses TRBV9 and TRBJ1-2, with D maybe TRBD1 (5 bases). The CDR3 totals 14 residues. Trimming left V 0 bases short and J 8 bases short, with 14 bases between. Per germline, CDR1 SGDLS and CDR2 YYNGEE.

The genes are TRBV7-8 and TRBJ1-2, with TRBD1 identical over 9 bases. There are 15 residues in the CDR3. Germline assignment: CDR1 SGHVS and CDR2 FQNEAQ. The J segment lost 4 bases and the V segment lost 1 base, leaving 4 bases of the junction unmatched. The CDR3 sequence is CASSLGTGASYGYTF. Here the CDR3 DNA reads TGTGCCAGCAGCTTAGGGACAGGGGCCTCCTATGGCTACACCTTC.

This clone was seen a single time. The rearrangement uses TRBV9 and TRBJ1-4; D gene uncertain. This CDR3 spans 20 amino acids. Germline CDR1 reads SGDLS; CDR2 reads YYNGEE. V was cut by 0 bases and J by 8 bases, with 29 bases left in between. The CDR3 nucleotides are TGTGCCAGCAGCGTAGAGTCGGTCGGTCGCGGTCTTGGGTCTTTCGAAAAACTGTTTTTT. Its protein is CASSVESVGRGLGSFEKLFF.

This chain joins TRBV5-4 and TRBJ2-5, with 7 bases aligning to TRBD1. Germline V gene data show CDR1 as SGHNT and CDR2 as YYREEE (reference sequence). The CDR3 spans 14 residues. The trim removed 4 bases at V and 4 bases at J, leaving 7 bases unmatched. CDR3 DNA sequence: TGTGCCAGCAGCACTCAGGGGGTGCGAGAGACCCAGTACTTC. It translates to CASSTQGVRETQYF.

This chain links TRBV4-1 with TRBJ2-7; 10 nucleotides match TRBD1. V was clipped by 4 bases and J by 2 bases; unmatched bases: 5. Germline CDR1 is MGHRA and CDR2 is YSYEKL. The CDR3 consists of 15 residues. CDR3 sequence reads: CASSRPGQGTYEQYF. The CDR3 bases are TGCGCCAGCAGCCGACCGGGACAGGGGACCTACGAGCAGTACTTC.

This sequence joins TRBV13 and TRBJ2-1, with TRBD2 identical over 9 bases. This CDR3 has 16 residues. Germline assignment: CDR1 PRHDT and CDR2 FYEKMQ (reference sequence). The V segment lost 3 bases and the J segment 3 bases; nucleotides outside the gene matches: 6. In DNA form, the CDR3 reads TGTGCCAGCAGCTTCCCCCTAGCGGGGATCTACAATGAGCAGTTCTTC. It translates to CASSFPLAGIYNEQFF.

The gene calls are TRBV28 and TRBJ1-2; a possible D gene is TRBD1 (5 bases). The V end was cut by 3 bases, the J end by 8 bases, with 13 bases between. Germline V CDR1 and CDR2: MDHEN, SYDVKM. CDR3 length equals 13 residues. Here the CDR3 DNA reads TGTGCCAGCAGTTTCCTCAGGGCGGGGGGCTACACCTTC. Its protein is CASSFLRAGGYTF.

The rearrangement joins TRBV11-2 to TRBJ1-2; D call uncertain. The CDR3 has 14 residues. V was cut by 1 base and J by 1 base, with 7 bases left in between. Germline-derived CDR1 and CDR2 are SGHAT and FQNNGV. The CDR3 sequence is CASSLGSVNYGYTF. Here the CDR3 DNA reads TGTGCCAGCAGCTTAGGGAGCGTTAACTATGGCTACACCTTC.

The genes are TRBV7-9 and TRBJ2-3; D unresolved. Germline V CDR1 and CDR2: SEHNR, FQNEAQ (reference sequence). The length of the CDR3 is 14 residues. With 1 base removed from V and 5 bases from J, the gap between germline ends came to 10 bases. CDR3: CASSLGVSRDTQYF. CDR3 bases: TGTGCCAGCAGCTTAGGGGTTAGTAGAGATACGCAGTATTTT.

The V gene is TRBV21-1, the J gene TRBJ1-2; the DNA was not compared with TRBD1, the D call given in the table. TRBV21-1 is a recognized pseudogene. This CDR3 comprises 18 residues. The chain's CDR3 is CASSKEGTTGKVNYGYTF. The CDR3 bases are TGTGCCAGCAGCAAAGAGGGGACGACAGGGAAGGTTAACTATGGCTACACCTTC.

This clone was seen just once. The chain carries TRBV6-5 and TRBJ1-1, with D unresolved. This CDR3 is built from 14 residues. CDR1 and CDR2 from the germline V gene are MNHEY and SVGAGI. Trimming removed 6 bases from V and 0 bases from J, with 11 bases in between. CDR3 sequence (DNA): TGTGCCAGCAGGCTCCGGGCCATGAACACTGAAGCTTTCTTT. Translation gives CASRLRAMNTEAFF.

This chain joins TRBV2 and TRBJ1-6, with a tentative D call TRBD1 (6 bases). V lost 8 bases, J lost 7 bases, and 12 bases lay in between. The CDR3 contains 13 residues. Per germline, CDR1 SNHLY and CDR2 FYNNEI. In nucleotides, the CDR3 is TGTGCCAGCCACAGGGATGTAAATTCACCCCTCCACTTT. It is translated as CASHRDVNSPLHF.

The chain carries TRBV6-5 and TRBJ2-7; TRBD1 aligns across 9 bases. The V gene's germline CDR1 is MNHEY and CDR2 SVGAGI. CDR3 length equals 14 residues. The junction had 6 bases not matched to a gene; V was cut back by 8 bases and J by 1 base. The DNA of the CDR3 is TGTGCCAGCGACTCCGGGACAGGGTCCTACGAGCAGTACTTC. Protein: CASDSGTGSYEQYF.

The chain employs TRBV5-1 and TRBJ2-7; 7 nucleotides match TRBD1. Germline trimming cut 4 bases from V and 3 bases from J; bases unmatched to any gene: 13. CDR3 length: 16 residues. The germline V gene encodes CDR1 SGHRS and CDR2 YFSETQ. CDR3 bases: TGCGCCAGCAGCCTACACCGGGACAGCCTTATCTACGAGCAGTACTTC. It specifies CASSLHRDSLIYEQYF.

CDR3 bases: TGTGCCAGCAGCGACCCGGGGAGGAGCTACGTGAAGCAGTACTTC. Protein sequence: CASSDPGRSYVKQYF. The chain recombines TRBV6-2 or TRBV6-3 with TRBJ2-7; weak D call: TRBD2 (6 bases). Germline V gene lookup returns CDR1 MNHEY and CDR2 SVGEGT. The V end was cut by 6 bases, the J end by 8 bases, with 23 bases between. The CDR3 totals 15 residues.

This clone was found once. Other DNA sequences in this sample translate to the same CDR3. The CDR3 protein is CASSLGGNTEAFF. The CDR3 DNA reads as TGTGCCAGCAGTTTAGGGGGAAACACTGAAGCTTTCTTT. This sequence joins TRBV12-3 or TRBV12-4 and TRBJ1-1; D is uncertain. Between the trimmed V and J ends, which lost 1 base and 2 bases, there was a span of 5 bases. The CDR3 contains 13 residues.

This chain uses TRBV6-5 with TRBJ1-5; TRBD1 matches 8 bases. The trim removed 7 bases at V and 4 bases at J, leaving 9 bases unmatched. CDR3 length: 15 amino acids. Germline values: CDR1 MNHEY, CDR2 SVGAGI. The CDR3: CASTADQGANQPQHF. The CDR3 bases are TGTGCCAGCACTGCGGATCAGGGGGCTAATCAGCCCCAGCATTTT.

The chain recombines TRBV18 with TRBJ1-3; 11 bases are a match to TRBD1. CDR3 length equals 18 residues. Germline CDR1 and CDR2: KGHSH and LQKENI. J gave up 3 bases and V 3 bases, and 10 bases lay outside the gene matches. The CDR3 region is CASSPYAGTGGLGNTIYF. CDR3 nucleotide sequence: TGTGCCAGCTCACCCTACGCCGGGACAGGGGGACTTGGAAACACCATATATTTT.

In this sample, this clone turned up once. The V and J genes are TRBV7-2 and TRBJ2-1; 10 bases fit TRBD2. Trimming took 1 base from V and 7 from J; bases not matched to a gene: 10. The CDR3 has 17 amino acids. CDR1 is SGHTA and CDR2 is FQGNSA in the germline V gene. The CDR3: CASSLDLAGVTRNEQFF. The CDR3 bases are TGTGCCAGCAGCTTAGACCTAGCGGGGGTCACTCGGAATGAGCAGTTCTTC.

V usage is TRBV20-1 and J usage is TRBJ2-1, with 8 bases aligning to TRBD2. CDR3 length: 15 amino acids. From germline, CDR1 is DFQATT and CDR2 SNEGSKA (reference sequence). Trimming cost V 3 bases and J 6 bases; bases outside gene matches: 10. Here the CDR3 DNA reads TGCAGTGCTAGTGAAGCGGGGGCCGGGAGCAATGAGCAGTTCTTC. The encoded protein is CSASEAGAGSNEQFF.

The chain links TRBV5-1 to TRBJ1-1; D may be TRBD1 (5 bases). The CDR3 has 14 amino acids. Germline V gene lookup returns CDR1 SGHRS and CDR2 YFSETQ. V shed 0 bases and J shed 7 bases, with 13 bases lying between them. The chain's CDR3 is CASSLGFRDGEAFF. CDR3 in DNA: TGCGCCAGCAGCTTGGGGTTCAGGGACGGTGAAGCTTTCTTT.